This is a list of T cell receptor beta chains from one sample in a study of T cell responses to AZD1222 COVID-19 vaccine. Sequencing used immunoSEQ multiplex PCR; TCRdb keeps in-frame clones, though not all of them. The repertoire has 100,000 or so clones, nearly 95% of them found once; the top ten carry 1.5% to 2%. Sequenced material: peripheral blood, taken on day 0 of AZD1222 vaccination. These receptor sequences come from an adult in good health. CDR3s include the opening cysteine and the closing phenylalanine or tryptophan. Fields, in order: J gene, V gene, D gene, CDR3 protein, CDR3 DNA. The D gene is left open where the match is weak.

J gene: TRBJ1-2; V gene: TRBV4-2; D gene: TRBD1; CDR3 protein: CASSLDRGRLANTF; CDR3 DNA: TGTGCCAGCAGCCTGGACAGGGGACGGCTTGCGAACACCTTC
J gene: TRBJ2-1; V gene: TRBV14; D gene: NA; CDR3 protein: CASSQGIAYNEQFF; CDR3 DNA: TGTGCCAGCAGCCAAGGTATCGCATACAATGAGCAGTTCTTC
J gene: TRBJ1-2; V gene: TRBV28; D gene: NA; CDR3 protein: CASSLSSYGYTF; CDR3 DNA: TGTGCCAGCAGTTTGAGCTCCTATGGCTACACCTTC
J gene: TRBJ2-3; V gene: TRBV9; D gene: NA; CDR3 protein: CASSVLTVLAEKTDTQYF; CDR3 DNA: TGTGCCAGCAGCGTACTTACAGTTTTAGCGGAAAAAACAGATACGCAGTATTTT
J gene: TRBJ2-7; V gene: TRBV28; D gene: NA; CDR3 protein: CASSLVGGSYEQYF; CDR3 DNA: TGTGCCAGCAGTTTAGTCGGGGGCTCCTACGAGCAGTACTTC
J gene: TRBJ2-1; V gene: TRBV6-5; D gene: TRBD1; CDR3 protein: CASSRTGGLNNEQFF; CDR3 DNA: TGTGCCAGCTCCCGAACAGGGGGTTTAAACAATGAGCAGTTCTTC
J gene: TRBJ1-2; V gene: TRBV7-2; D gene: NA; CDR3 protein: CASSSLDTTGGYTF; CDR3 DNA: TGTGCCAGCAGCTCTCTCGACACGACCGGGGGCTACACCTTC
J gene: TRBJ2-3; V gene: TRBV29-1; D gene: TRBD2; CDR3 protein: CSVEGGKSSTDTQYF; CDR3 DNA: TGCAGCGTTGAGGGAGGGAAATCTAGCACAGATACGCAGTATTTT
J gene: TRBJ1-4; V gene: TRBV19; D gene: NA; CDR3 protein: CASSFLGTELPTNEKLFF; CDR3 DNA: TGTGCCAGTAGTTTCTTAGGGACCGAATTACCAACTAATGAAAAACTGTTTTTT
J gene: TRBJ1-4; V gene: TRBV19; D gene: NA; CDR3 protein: CASSKEGTRKLFF; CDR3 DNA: TGTGCCAGTAGTAAGGAGGGAACGCGAAAACTGTTTTTT